This T cell receptor (beta chain) comes out of a study of control samples from healthy donors and cancer patients (dated by TCRdb to the early 2020s). Taken from the germline V gene, the CDR1 and CDR2 loops are SNHLY and FYNNEI. The CDR3 measures 14 amino acids from cysteine to phenylalanine. Just CDR3 DNA is preserved here, 42 bases in frame from base 1. Trimming accounts for 4 bases at V and 2 bases at J, while the number of junction bases matched to no gene is 5. In the case of this clone: The clone's antigen remains unknown. The input lacks base qualities; no much larger clone sits a single base away.

Library generation was performed with the immunoSEQ multiplex PCR assay. Here the immuneACCESS table is served through TCRdb, limited to in-frame sequences with V and J called. Missing clones are a known gap in these copies; in checked studies unresolved V genes cover under half, and the rest lacks a known reason. This sample is represented by approximately 150,000 clones; around nine tenths of them were singletons. More than 1.5% of the sample is in the top ten clones. Sequences were obtained from blood. The chain employs TRBV2 and TRBJ2-7, with TRBD1 matching 7 junction bases. The clonotype originates from a man between 18 and 29 years old in good health. The CDR3 region: CASSGRTGAYEQYF. The sequence in DNA is TGTGCCAGCAGTGGCCGGACAGGAGCCTACGAGCAGTACTTC.